This TCR beta chain was sequenced during a study of T cell repertoires in cytomegalovirus infection. Study summary: Public TCR beta signature analysis indicated the presence of both CMV infection and matching HLA type.

The study, taken as a whole, reports: Dominant in the ex vivo response were TCR beta clonotypes restricted by HLA-C and specific for CMV. Cumulative frequency of public TCR beta families picked out carriers of CMV plus the relevant HLA.

This clonotype has just a few counts. Its target is not known. One entry per CDR3 protein, called by TCRdb with MiXCR from the reads. The sample lists about 740,000 distinct CDR3 sequences; approximately 34% were seen once. This CDR3 region has 14 residues. Germline lookup yields CDR1 MNHEY and CDR2 SVGAGI. Trimming shortened V by 0 bases and J by 3 bases, and 8 bases separated the two germline ends. The sequenced sample was PBMCs. The rearrangement joins TRBV6-5 to TRBJ1-1; D is undetermined. The sequence derives from a human donor in good health (CMV status not recorded). Some clones in this sample may be carry-over from other donors' samples. The CDR3, as DNA: TGTGCCAGCAGTTACTCGACCGAATACACTGAAGCTTTCTTT. This codes for CASSYSTEYTEAFF.